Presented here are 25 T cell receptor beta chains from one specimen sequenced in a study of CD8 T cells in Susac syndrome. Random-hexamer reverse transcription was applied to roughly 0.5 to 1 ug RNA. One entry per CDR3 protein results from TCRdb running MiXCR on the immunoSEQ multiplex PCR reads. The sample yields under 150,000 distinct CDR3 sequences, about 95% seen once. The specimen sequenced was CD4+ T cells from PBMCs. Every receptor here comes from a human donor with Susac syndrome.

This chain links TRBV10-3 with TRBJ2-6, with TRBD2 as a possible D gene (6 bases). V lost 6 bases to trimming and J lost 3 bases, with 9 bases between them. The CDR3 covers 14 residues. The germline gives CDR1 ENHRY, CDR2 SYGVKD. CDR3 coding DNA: TGTGCCATCAGGCTCGGGGGTGGGGCCAACGTCCTGACTTTC. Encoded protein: CAIRLGGGANVLTF.

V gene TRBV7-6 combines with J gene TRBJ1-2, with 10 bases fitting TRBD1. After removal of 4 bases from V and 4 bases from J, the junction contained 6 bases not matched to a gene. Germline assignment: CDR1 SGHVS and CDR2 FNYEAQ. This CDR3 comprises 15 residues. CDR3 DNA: TGTGCCAGCAGCTCTCCCGGGACAGGGGTCTATGGCTACACCTTC. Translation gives CASSSPGTGVYGYTF.

The CDR3 here is CASSPQGSGNTIYF. CDR3 bases: TGTGCCAGCTCACCTCAAGGATCTGGAAACACCATATATTTT. The V call is TRBV18, the J call TRBJ1-3, with unresolved D. Per the germline V gene, CDR1 is KGHSH and CDR2 is LQKENI. Trimming left V 3 bases short and J 1 base short, with 7 bases between. This CDR3 is built from 14 residues.

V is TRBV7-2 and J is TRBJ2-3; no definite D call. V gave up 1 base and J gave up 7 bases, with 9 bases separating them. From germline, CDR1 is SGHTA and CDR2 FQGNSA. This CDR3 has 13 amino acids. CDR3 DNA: TGTGCCAGCAGCTTAGGGATCCGGAATACGCAGTATTTT. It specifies CASSLGIRNTQYF.

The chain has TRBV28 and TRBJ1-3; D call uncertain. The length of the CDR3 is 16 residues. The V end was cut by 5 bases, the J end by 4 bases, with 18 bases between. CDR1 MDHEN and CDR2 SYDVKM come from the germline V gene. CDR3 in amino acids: CASSPPDTPGGNTIYF. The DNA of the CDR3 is TGTGCCAGCAGTCCACCCGACACCCCGGGAGGAAACACCATATATTTT.

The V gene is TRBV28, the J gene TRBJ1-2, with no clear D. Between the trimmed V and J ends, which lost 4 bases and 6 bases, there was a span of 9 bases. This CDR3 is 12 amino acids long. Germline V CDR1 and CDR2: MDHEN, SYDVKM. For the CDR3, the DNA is TGTGCCAGCAGTTGGGGAGCAGATGGCTACACCTTC. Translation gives CASSWGADGYTF.

The CDR3 coding sequence is TGTGCCAGCAGTGAGAGCCAGGAAAGCACAGATACGCAGTATTTT. Its protein product is CASSESQESTDTQYF. V is TRBV6-4 and J is TRBJ2-3; D gene ambiguous. V lost 3 bases and J 0 bases, leaving 10 bases between the germline ends. Germline V gene lookup returns CDR1 MRHNA and CDR2 SNTAGT. The CDR3 is made up of 15 amino acids.

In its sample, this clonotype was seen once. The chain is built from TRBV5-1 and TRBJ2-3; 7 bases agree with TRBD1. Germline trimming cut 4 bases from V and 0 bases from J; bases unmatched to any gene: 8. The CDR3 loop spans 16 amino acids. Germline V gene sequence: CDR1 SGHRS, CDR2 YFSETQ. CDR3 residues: CASSTGTAPSTDTQYF. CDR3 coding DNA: TGCGCCAGCAGCACTGGGACAGCCCCTAGCACAGATACGCAGTATTTT.

The CDR3 here is CASSPAGGDEQFF. The DNA for the CDR3 is TGTGCCAGCAGTCCAGCGGGGGGCGATGAGCAGTTCTTC. This rearrangement joins TRBV5-4 to TRBJ2-1; 9 bases agree with TRBD2. Germline V gene sequence: CDR1 SGHNT, CDR2 YYREEE (reference sequence). The CDR3 length is 13 residues. Trimming at V came to 5 bases and at J to 8 bases, leaving 5 bases not matched to a gene.

The chain's CDR3 is CASSQYRVNTEAFF. Written as DNA, the CDR3 is TGCGCCAGCAGTCAATACAGGGTGAACACTGAAGCTTTCTTT. The chain carries TRBV23-1 and TRBJ1-1; D is possibly TRBD1 (6 bases). TRBV23-1 is assigned to the ORF class and has an uncertain function. The CDR3 loop spans 14 amino acids. Trimming took 1 base from V and 0 from J, leaving 6 bases between them.

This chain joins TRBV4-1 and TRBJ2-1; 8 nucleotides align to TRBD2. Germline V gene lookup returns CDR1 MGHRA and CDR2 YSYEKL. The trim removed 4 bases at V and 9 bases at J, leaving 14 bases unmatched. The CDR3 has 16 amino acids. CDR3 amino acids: CASSPPTSGGGREQFF. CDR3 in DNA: TGCGCCAGCAGCCCCCCAACTAGCGGAGGGGGGCGTGAGCAGTTCTTC.

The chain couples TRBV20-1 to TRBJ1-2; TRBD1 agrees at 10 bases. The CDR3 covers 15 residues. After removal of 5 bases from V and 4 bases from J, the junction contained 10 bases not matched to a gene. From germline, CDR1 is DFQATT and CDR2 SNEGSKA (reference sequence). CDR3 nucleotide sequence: TGCAGTGCTGGCAAGGGACAGGGGTATTCCTATGGCTACACCTTC. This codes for CSAGKGQGYSYGYTF.

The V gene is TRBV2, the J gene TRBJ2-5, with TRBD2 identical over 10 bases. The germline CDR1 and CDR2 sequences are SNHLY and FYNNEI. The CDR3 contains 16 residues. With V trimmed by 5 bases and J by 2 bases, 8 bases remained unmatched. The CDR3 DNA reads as TGTGCCAGCAGTCTAGGACTAGCGGCACCTCAAGAGACCCAGTACTTC. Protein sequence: CASSLGLAAPQETQYF.

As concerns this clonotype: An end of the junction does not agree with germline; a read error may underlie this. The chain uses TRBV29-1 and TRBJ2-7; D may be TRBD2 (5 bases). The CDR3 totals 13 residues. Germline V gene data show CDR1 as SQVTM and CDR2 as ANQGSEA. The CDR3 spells CSVKEGSWYEQYF. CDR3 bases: TGCAGCGTTAAAGAGGGCAGTTGGTACGAGCAGTACTTC.

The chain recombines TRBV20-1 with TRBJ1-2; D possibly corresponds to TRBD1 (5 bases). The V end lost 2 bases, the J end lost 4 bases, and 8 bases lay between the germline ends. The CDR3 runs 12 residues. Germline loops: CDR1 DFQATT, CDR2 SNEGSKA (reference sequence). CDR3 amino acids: CSARNQGYGYTF. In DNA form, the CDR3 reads TGCAGTGCTAGAAACCAGGGCTATGGCTACACCTTC.

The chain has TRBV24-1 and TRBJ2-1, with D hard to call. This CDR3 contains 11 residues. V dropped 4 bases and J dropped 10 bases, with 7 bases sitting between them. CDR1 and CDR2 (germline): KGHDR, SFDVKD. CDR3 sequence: CATSDHGEQFF. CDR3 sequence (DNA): TGTGCCACCAGTGACCATGGGGAGCAGTTCTTC.

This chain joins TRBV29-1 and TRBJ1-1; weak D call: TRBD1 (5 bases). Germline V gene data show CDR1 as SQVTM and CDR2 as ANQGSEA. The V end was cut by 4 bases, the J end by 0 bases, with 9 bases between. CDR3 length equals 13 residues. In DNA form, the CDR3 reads TGCAGCGTTGGAGGCAGGGTGAACACTGAAGCTTTCTTT. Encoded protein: CSVGGRVNTEAFF.

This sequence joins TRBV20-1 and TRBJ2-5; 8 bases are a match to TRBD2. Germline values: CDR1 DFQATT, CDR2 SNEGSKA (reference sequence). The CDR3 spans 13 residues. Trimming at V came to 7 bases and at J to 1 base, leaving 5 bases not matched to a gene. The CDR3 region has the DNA TGCAGTGAGCCCGGGACTAGCCAAGAGACCCAGTACTTC. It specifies CSEPGTSQETQYF.

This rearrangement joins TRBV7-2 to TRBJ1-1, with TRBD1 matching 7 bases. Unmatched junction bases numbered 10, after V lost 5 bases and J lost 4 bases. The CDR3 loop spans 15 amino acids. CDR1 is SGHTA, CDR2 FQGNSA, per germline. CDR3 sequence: CASSPRQGPATEAFF. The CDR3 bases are TGTGCCAGCAGCCCACGACAGGGTCCGGCCACTGAAGCTTTCTTT.

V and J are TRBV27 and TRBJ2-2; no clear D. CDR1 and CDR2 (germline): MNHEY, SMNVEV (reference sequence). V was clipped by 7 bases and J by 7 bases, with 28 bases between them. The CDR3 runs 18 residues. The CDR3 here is CASTADTPKVLYRGELFF. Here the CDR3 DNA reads TGTGCCAGCACAGCCGACACCCCTAAGGTTTTGTACCGCGGGGAGCTGTTTTTT.

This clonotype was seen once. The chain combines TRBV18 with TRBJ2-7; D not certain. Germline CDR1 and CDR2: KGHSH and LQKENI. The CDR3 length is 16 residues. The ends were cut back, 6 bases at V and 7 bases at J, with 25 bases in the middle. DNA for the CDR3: TGTGCCAGCTCCTCCTCGGCCCAAGGTTCCGGCTTGGAGCAGTACTTC. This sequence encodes CASSSSAQGSGLEQYF.

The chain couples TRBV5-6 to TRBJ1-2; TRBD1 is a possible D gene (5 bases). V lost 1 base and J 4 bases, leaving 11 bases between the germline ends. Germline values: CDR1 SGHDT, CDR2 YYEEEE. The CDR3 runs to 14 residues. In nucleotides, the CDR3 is TGTGCCAGCAGCTTGAGGGGTGTTCGCTATGGCTACACCTTC. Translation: CASSLRGVRYGYTF.

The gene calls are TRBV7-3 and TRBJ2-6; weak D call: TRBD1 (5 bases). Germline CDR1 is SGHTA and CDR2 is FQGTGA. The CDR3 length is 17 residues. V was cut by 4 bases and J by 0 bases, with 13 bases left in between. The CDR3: CASSSQGASSGANVLTF. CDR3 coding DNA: TGTGCCAGCAGCTCCCAGGGCGCGAGCTCTGGGGCCAACGTCCTGACTTTC. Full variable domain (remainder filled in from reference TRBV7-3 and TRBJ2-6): GAGVSQTPSNKVTEKGKYVELRCDPISGHTALYWYRQSLGQGPEFLIYFQGTGAADDSGLPNDRFFAVRPEGSVSTLKIQRTERGDSAVYLCASSSQGASSGANVLTFGAGSRLTVL.

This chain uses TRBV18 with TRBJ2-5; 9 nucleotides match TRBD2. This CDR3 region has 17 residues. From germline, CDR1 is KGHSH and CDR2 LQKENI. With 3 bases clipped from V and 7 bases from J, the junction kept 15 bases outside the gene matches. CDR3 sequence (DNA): TGTGCCAGCTCACCCCTCAAGCGGGGGGCCAAATCTGGGACCCAGTACTTC. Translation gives CASSPLKRGAKSGTQYF.

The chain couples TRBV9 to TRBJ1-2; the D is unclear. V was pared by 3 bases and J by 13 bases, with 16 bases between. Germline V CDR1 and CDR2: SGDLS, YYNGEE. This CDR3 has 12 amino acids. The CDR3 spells CASSAYNSAFTF. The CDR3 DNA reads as TGTGCCAGCAGCGCATACAACTCGGCCTTCACCTTC.